This T cell receptor beta chain was sequenced in a study of PD-1 blockade in classical Hodgkin lymphoma. Study-wide points: Newly diagnosed and completely responding patients shared comparable baseline diversity. Differences between repertoires have undefined causes, possibly disease activity or prior therapy.

Some clones are missing from TCRdb's copy, which holds only in-frame ones; the method was immunoSEQ multiplex PCR. The sample has 25,000 to 30,000 clones, under 80% seen once. Time point indicated: cycle 4 day 1 (C4D1), after 6 weeks of nivolumab. Each of the patients experienced relapse following autologous stem cell transplantation, and their brentuximab vedotin exposure differed. Magnetic negative selection of thawed PBMCs was the method by which CD4+ T cells were purified. CDR3 length: 16 amino acids. The V end was cut by 0 bases, the J end by 10 bases, with 21 bases between. From germline, CDR1 is MNHEY and CDR2 SVGAGI. About this clone itself: Its antigen is as yet unknown.

The source is a human donor with classical Hodgkin lymphoma. V gene TRBV6-5 combines with J gene TRBJ1-1; D is unclear. This sample comprised CD4+ T cells from blood, obtained before the fourth cycle of nivolumab. CDR3 DNA: TGTGCCAGCAGTTACTCTCTTCGGGAGAGTAAGAGAGGAGCTTTCTTT. As protein: CASSYSLRESKRGAFF.